This TCR beta chain was profiled in a study of shared clonotypes between healthy human individuals. Study at large: There were three CD4 naive, three CD4 memory, two CD8 naive and one CD8 memory plates per donor. The study, taken as a whole, reports: Only blood underwent sampling, and tissue repertoires likely differ. Large depth notwithstanding, sorted-subset sequencing proved incomplete by rarefaction.

A word on this clone: As yet, its antigen is unknown.

V lost 5 bases to trimming and J lost 2 bases, with 19 bases between them. The germline gives CDR1 SGHVS, CDR2 FQNEAQ. The CDR3 loop spans 18 amino acids. Naive CD8 isolation took CD45RO-negative cells positively selected for CCR7 and excluded terminally differentiated effector memory CD45RA+ cells. There were only Caucasian adults among the donors, and all lived in Nashville, Tennessee. Produced via immunoSEQ multiplex PCR; TCRdb's table is partial and in-frame only. The data hold around 640,000 clones, with about 95% observed a single time. The TCR was taken from a woman aged 25 to 39 in good health. This chain joins TRBV7-8 and TRBJ1-6, with no clear D. Sequenced input: naive CD8+ T cells sorted from blood. The CDR3 is CASSPVASPNPYNSPLHF. Here the CDR3 DNA reads TGTGCCAGCAGCCCTGTCGCCAGCCCCAACCCCTATAATTCACCCCTCCACTTT.